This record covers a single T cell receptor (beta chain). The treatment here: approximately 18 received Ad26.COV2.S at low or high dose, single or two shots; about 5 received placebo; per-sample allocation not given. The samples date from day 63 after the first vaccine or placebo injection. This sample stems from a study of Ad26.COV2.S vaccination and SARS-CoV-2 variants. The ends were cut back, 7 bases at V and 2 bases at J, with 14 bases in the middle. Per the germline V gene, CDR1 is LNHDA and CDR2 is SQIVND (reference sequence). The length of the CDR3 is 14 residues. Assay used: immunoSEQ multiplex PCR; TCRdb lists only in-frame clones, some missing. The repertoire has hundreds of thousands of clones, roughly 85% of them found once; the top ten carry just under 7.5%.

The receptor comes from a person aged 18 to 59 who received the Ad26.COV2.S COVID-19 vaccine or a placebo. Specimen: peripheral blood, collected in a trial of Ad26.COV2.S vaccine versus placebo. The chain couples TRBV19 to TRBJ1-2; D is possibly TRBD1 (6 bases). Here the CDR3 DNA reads TGTGCCAGTACCTCGGACAGACCCAACTATGGCTACACCTTC. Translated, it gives CASTSDRPNYGYTF.